The 25 T cell receptor beta chains reported below all come from one sample, sequenced in a study of T cells expressing NK-cell markers. With the 5' RACE reads reprocessed, TCRdb shows one record per CDR3 protein and no DNA. The sample has some 500,000 distinct CDR3 sequences. Specimen: blood T cells: a sorted CD56 or NKG2C T cell subset, CD4+ or CD8+ T cells, or bulk PBMC T cells (not recorded which). These receptors all stem from a woman aged 45 to 65 in good health.

CDR3 loop: CASSLSSGSRGKYNEQFF. J is TRBJ2-1 and V is TRBV5-1; TCRdb picks TRBD2, but there is no DNA to check that call. CDR1 SGHRS and CDR2 YFSETQ come from the germline V gene. The CDR3 covers 18 residues.

The chain links TRBV5-1 to TRBJ2-1; the TCRdb call, TRBD1, lacks DNA for checking. Germline CDR1 SGHRS, CDR2 YFSETQ. This CDR3 spans 14 amino acids. The CDR3 spells CASSLPGEYNEQFF.

The chain carries TRBV18 and TRBJ2-5; checking the TCRdb D call of TRBD1 is not possible without DNA. Germline assignment: CDR1 KGHSH and CDR2 LQKENI. This CDR3 is built from 16 residues. This chain's CDR3 is CASSPTLTGGQETQYF.

This chain links TRBV12-3 or TRBV12-4 with TRBJ1-1. The CDR3 runs to 15 residues. The CDR3 sequence is CASSLRYGYPPEAFF.

The chain has TRBV20-1 and TRBJ2-3; TCRdb gives TRBD2 as the D gene, but with no DNA this cannot be confirmed. This CDR3 is 16 amino acids long. CDR1 is DFQATT and CDR2 is SNEGSKA in the germline V gene (reference sequence). The CDR3 loop is CSAGRTSGRQSDTQYF.

The gene calls are TRBV6-4 and TRBJ2-6; TCRdb's assignment of TRBD2 cannot be checked, as there is no DNA. CDR1 and CDR2 (germline): MRHNA, SNTAGT. The CDR3 totals 17 residues. The CDR3 loop reads CASSELAGSSGANVLTF.

This chain links TRBV29-1 with TRBJ2-7; TCRdb designates TRBD2, a call that cannot be tested without DNA. The CDR3 is 14 residues long. In germline, CDR1 is SQVTM, CDR2 ANQGSEA. The CDR3 reads CSILLAGDGYEQYF.

The rearrangement joins TRBV7-9 to TRBJ1-4. The CDR3 covers 16 residues. From germline, CDR1 is SEHNR and CDR2 FQNEAQ (reference sequence). The CDR3 is CASSSSGHPSGEKLFF.

V gene TRBV20-1 combines with J gene TRBJ2-5; TCRdb gives TRBD2 as the D gene, but with no DNA this cannot be confirmed. CDR3 length equals 16 residues. In germline, CDR1 is DFQATT, CDR2 SNEGSKA (reference sequence). Here the CDR3 reads CSAREGGGRAGETQYF.

The V and J genes are TRBV20-1 and TRBJ2-1; TCRdb outputs TRBD1, but without DNA this stays unchecked. The CDR3 runs to 14 residues. Germline V lookup: CDR1 DFQATT, CDR2 SNEGSKA (reference sequence). The CDR3 protein is CSAKALKGGDEQFF.

This sequence joins TRBV20-1 and TRBJ2-2; TCRdb picks TRBD2, but there is no DNA to check that call. The CDR3 spans 15 residues. Germline V gene sequence: CDR1 DFQATT, CDR2 SNEGSKA (reference sequence). CDR3 protein: CSASELAGVTGELFF.

The CDR3 protein is CASSLTSGEDNEQFF. V usage is TRBV7-2 and J usage is TRBJ2-1; TCRdb names TRBD2, which stays unverified in the absence of DNA. The CDR3 spans 15 residues. Germline loops: CDR1 SGHTA, CDR2 FQGNSA.

The genes are TRBV29-1 and TRBJ1-5. Germline-derived CDR1 and CDR2 are SQVTM and ANQGSEA. This CDR3 region has 13 residues. This CDR3 is CSVEVASGGSQHF.

The rearrangement uses TRBV5-5 and TRBJ1-2; there is no DNA to check the TCRdb D call of TRBD1. This CDR3 has 12 residues. Germline V gene sequence: CDR1 SGHKS, CDR2 YYEKEE (reference sequence). The CDR3 protein is CASSRSGEYNTF.

V and J are TRBV9 and TRBJ2-3; TCRdb calls TRBD1, which cannot be checked without DNA. CDR3 size: 15 residues. The germline V gene has CDR1 SGDLS and CDR2 YYNGEE. The CDR3 spells CASSVATRAADTQYF.

The rearrangement links TRBV5-1 to TRBJ2-3; TCRdb returns TRBD1, unconfirmable since there is no DNA. Germline-derived CDR1 and CDR2 are SGHRS and YFSETQ. This CDR3 region has 17 residues. CDR3 region: CASSLATHVGVADTQYF.

The gene calls are TRBV6-2 or TRBV6-3 and TRBJ1-4; the TCRdb call, TRBD1, lacks DNA for checking. The CDR3 totals 15 residues. Germline CDR1 reads MNHEY; CDR2 reads SVGEGT. The CDR3 region is CASSYNRGPGEKLFF.

The rearrangement links TRBV18 to TRBJ2-1; without DNA, the TCRdb call of TRBD2 cannot be checked. This CDR3 contains 15 residues. The germline gives CDR1 KGHSH, CDR2 LQKENI. The CDR3 loop is CASSPGGRAWNEQFF.

This rearrangement joins TRBV3-1 to TRBJ2-5. The CDR3 loop spans 14 amino acids. Germline CDR1 LGHDT, CDR2 YNNKEL (reference sequence). CDR3 in amino acids: CASSQDLSVETQYF.

The chain links TRBV18 to TRBJ2-7. Germline V lookup: CDR1 KGHSH, CDR2 LQKENI. This CDR3 spans 12 amino acids. CDR3: CASSPAWDEQYF.

CDR3 in amino acids: CAISESVAPDTQYF. V is TRBV10-3 and J is TRBJ2-3. The germline V gene encodes CDR1 ENHRY and CDR2 SYGVKD. The CDR3 length is 14 residues.

The chain recombines TRBV2 with TRBJ1-2; TCRdb gives TRBD1 as the D gene, but with no DNA this cannot be confirmed. The CDR3 length is 13 residues. Germline loops: CDR1 SNHLY, CDR2 FYNNEI. CDR3: CASLDGGDYGYTF.

The rearrangement links TRBV14 to TRBJ2-3; the D call of TRBD1 rests on TCRdb alone, since no DNA is present to check it. The germline V gene encodes CDR1 SGHDN and CDR2 FVKESK. The CDR3 runs 13 residues. CDR3 amino acids: CASSQAVPGTQYF.

The rearrangement links TRBV19 to TRBJ2-5; TCRdb picks TRBD2, but there is no DNA to check that call. CDR1 and CDR2 from the germline V gene are LNHDA and SQIVND (reference sequence). The CDR3 has 14 amino acids. Here the CDR3 reads CASRNRGSQETQYF.

This chain uses TRBV5-6 with TRBJ1-2. In germline, CDR1 is SGHDT, CDR2 YYEEEE. The CDR3 loop spans 16 amino acids. Here the CDR3 reads CASSYRSQGGRYGYTF.